The source of this T cell receptor (beta chain) is a study of control samples from healthy donors and cancer patients. Germline V CDR1 and CDR2: GTSNPN, SVGIG (reference sequence). V was clipped by 0 bases and J by 7 bases; unmatched bases: 7. The CDR3 is made up of 14 amino acids. Assay: immunoSEQ multiplex PCR; the TCRdb copy retains only in-frame clones and omits some. The sample consists of around 52,000 clones, about 91% of them appearing once. The sample consisted of PBMCs. V is TRBV30 and J is TRBJ1-1; 8 bases are shared with TRBD1. This clonotype was obtained from a man aged 25 to 40 with colorectal cancer. The CDR3 here is CAWSVARGLGEAFF. For the CDR3, the DNA is TGTGCCTGGAGTGTAGCCAGGGGGCTCGGTGAAGCTTTCTTT. The entire variable domain, with the rest obtained from reference TRBV30 and TRBJ1-1, is as follows: SQTIHQWPATLVQPVGSPLSLECTVEGTSNPNLYWYRQAAGRGLQLLFYSVGIGQISSEVPQNLSASRPQDRQFILSSKKLLLSDSGFYLCAWSVARGLGEAFFGQGTRLTVV.